These 25 T cell receptor beta chains were sequenced from one sample in a study of T cell repertoires in cytomegalovirus infection. TCRdb redid the calling of the reads with MiXCR, one entry per CDR3 protein. The sample lists about 340,000 distinct CDR3 sequences; just under 30% were seen once. No antigen has been assigned to these receptors. Here the sequenced sample was cultured PBMCs, taken from culture after CMV antigen stimulation. These receptors were collected from a human donor in good health (CMV status not recorded). Some clones in this sample may be carry-over from other donors' samples.

This chain links TRBV11-2 with TRBJ2-2; D remains ambiguous. Per germline, CDR1 SGHAT and CDR2 FQNNGV. V lost 3 bases, J lost 3 bases, and 11 bases lay in between. The CDR3 contains 15 residues. The CDR3 DNA is TGTGCCAGCAGCTTTTGGGGTACCTACACCGGGGAGCTGTTTTTT. Amino acids: CASSFWGTYTGELFF.

This clonotype was observed at least ten times. The chain has TRBV7-8 and TRBJ1-5; TRBD1 might be the D (5 bases). The CDR3 has 16 amino acids. V shed 1 base and J shed 3 bases, with 13 bases lying between them. Germline lookup yields CDR1 SGHVS and CDR2 FQNEAQ. The CDR3 nucleotides are TGTGCCAGCAGCTTAGAGGGGAGGGGACTCAATCAGCCCCAGCATTTT. Translated: CASSLEGRGLNQPQHF. The full variable domain, with the rest looked up from reference TRBV7-8 and TRBJ1-5, is GAGVSQSPRYKVAKRGQDVALRCDPISGHVSLFWYQQALGQGPEFLTYFQNEAQLDKSGLPSDRFFAERPEGSVSTLKIQRTQQEDSAVYLCASSLEGRGLNQPQHFGDGTRLSIL.

This clonotype was counted many times. The genes are TRBV7-2 and TRBJ1-2; D gene ambiguous. V shed 4 bases and J shed 1 base, with 4 bases lying between them. Germline CDR1 is SGHTA and CDR2 is FQGNSA. The CDR3 is made up of 12 amino acids. The CDR3 region is CASSSDNYGYTF. The DNA for the CDR3 is TGTGCCAGCAGCTCTGATAACTATGGCTACACCTTC.

This clonotype was detected only a few times. The chain joins TRBV7-3 to TRBJ2-1; the D gene is possibly TRBD1 (7 bases). Trimming took off 8 bases at V and 4 bases at J, with 18 bases between the two ends. CDR1 is SGHTA and CDR2 is FQGTGA in the germline V gene. The CDR3 runs 15 residues. CDR3 nucleotides: TGTGCCAGCTCGAGGGGGCCTAGCGTATACAATGAGCAGTTCTTC. Its protein is CASSRGPSVYNEQFF.

The chain couples TRBV7-2 to TRBJ1-5, with D unresolved. Looked up from germline, CDR1 is SGHTA and CDR2 is FQGNSA. There are 14 residues in the CDR3. V was cut by 4 bases and J by 7 bases, with 14 bases left in between. CDR3 sequence: CASSSVPGQQPQHF. CDR3 coding DNA: TGTGCCAGCAGCTCCGTCCCTGGGCAACAGCCCCAGCATTTT.

Only a few counts were recorded for this clonotype. V is TRBV6-2 or TRBV6-3 and J is TRBJ2-1, with 8 bases lining up with TRBD2. This CDR3 comprises 15 residues. CDR1 is MNHEY and CDR2 is SVGEGT in the germline V gene. V lost 6 bases to trimming and J lost 8 bases; unmatched junction nucleotides: 12. Here the CDR3 DNA reads TGTGCCAGCAGGACTCAGGGGAGAGCGGGAGATGAGCAGTTCTTC. It yields the protein CASRTQGRAGDEQFF.

The chain employs TRBV4-1 and TRBJ2-1; 8 nucleotides agree with TRBD1. Looked up from germline, CDR1 is MGHRA and CDR2 is YSYEKL. The CDR3 consists of 12 residues. With 4 bases clipped from V and 9 bases from J, the junction kept 2 bases outside the gene matches. CDR3 protein: CASSLTGGEQFF. The CDR3 DNA reads TGCGCCAGCAGCCTCACAGGGGGTGAGCAGTTCTTC.

In its sample, this clonotype was seen a few times. V and J are TRBV27 and TRBJ1-1; no firm D call. Trimming took 4 bases from V and 3 from J, leaving 12 bases between them. This CDR3 spans 14 amino acids. Germline-derived CDR1 and CDR2 are MNHEY and SMNVEV (reference sequence). CDR3 nucleotide sequence: TGTGCCAGCAGTTCCTCAGGAGTTCACACTGAAGCTTTCTTT. Protein: CASSSSGVHTEAFF.

This clonotype was detected only a few times. This chain links TRBV4-2 with TRBJ2-7, with D possibly being TRBD1 (6 bases). V lost 3 bases and J 1 base, leaving 16 bases between the germline ends. CDR1 and CDR2 (germline): LGHNA, YNFKEQ. The CDR3 has 16 residues. CDR3 in DNA: TGTGCCAGCAGCCAGCGAGGTGGACAGAGTTCCTACGAGCAGTACTTC. The encoded protein is CASSQRGGQSSYEQYF.

This clonotype occurred a few times. The gene calls are TRBV4-1 and TRBJ1-6, with D maybe TRBD1 (6 bases). This CDR3 spans 15 amino acids. Trimming removed 1 base from V and 7 bases from J, with 11 bases in between. Per the germline V gene, CDR1 is MGHRA and CDR2 is YSYEKL. The DNA for the CDR3 is TGCGCCAGCAGCCAAGTACCAGGGGCGAATTCACCCCTCCACTTT. Protein product: CASSQVPGANSPLHF.

This clonotype was recorded a few times. This CDR3 reads CASSLEARGFDEQFF. The CDR3 region has the DNA TGTGCCAGCAGCTTAGAGGCTCGGGGATTCGATGAGCAGTTCTTC. The chain employs TRBV7-2 and TRBJ2-1; TRBD2 might be the D (5 bases). This CDR3 is built from 15 residues. V shed 1 base and J shed 8 bases, with 15 bases lying between them. Looked up from germline, CDR1 is SGHTA and CDR2 is FQGNSA.

This clonotype was seen many times. The chain combines TRBV12-3 or TRBV12-4 with TRBJ1-6; possibly TRBD1 for D (6 bases). This CDR3 is 12 amino acids long. V lost 5 bases to trimming and J lost 7 bases, with 6 bases between them. The CDR3 bases are TGTGCCAGCAGTGACAGGAATTCACCCCTCCACTTT. It translates to CASSDRNSPLHF.

The rearrangement uses TRBV10-3 and TRBJ2-1; no reliable D call. The CDR3 loop spans 12 amino acids. CDR1 is ENHRY, CDR2 SYGVKD, per germline. With 11 bases removed from V and 6 bases from J, the gap between germline ends came to 14 bases. The CDR3 spells CAHRASGNEQFF. The CDR3 DNA follows: TGTGCCCATCGGGCCTCCGGCAATGAGCAGTTCTTC.

This clonotype was seen a few times. The gene calls are TRBV6-1 and TRBJ2-7; D unresolved. Per the germline V gene, CDR1 is MNHNS and CDR2 is SASEGT. V was cut by 7 bases and J by 2 bases, with 15 bases left in between. The CDR3 contains 14 residues. CDR3 region: CASMTAGRTYEQYF. The CDR3 DNA is TGTGCCAGCATGACGGCAGGAAGGACCTACGAGCAGTACTTC.

The chain is built from TRBV7-3 and TRBJ2-3, with TRBD2 matching 8 bases. The V gene's germline CDR1 is SGHTA and CDR2 FQGTGA. The CDR3 runs 15 residues. Trimming at V came to 5 bases and at J to 1 base, leaving 5 bases not matched to a gene. CDR3 nucleotide sequence: TGTGCCAGCAGCGCCACGGGAGGGGGCACAGATACGCAGTATTTT. This gives the protein CASSATGGGTDTQYF.

This clonotype showed up just a few times. The chain recombines TRBV12-3 or TRBV12-4 with TRBJ2-7; D is uncertain. The CDR3 sequence is 14 residues long. Deletions cut 3 bases from V and 2 bases from J, with 11 bases between. The CDR3 protein is CASSLSGEAYEQYF. The CDR3 DNA reads TGTGCCAGCAGTTTGAGTGGGGAAGCCTACGAGCAGTACTTC.

The table lists this clonotype with a few counts. The J gene is TRBJ1-1, the V gene TRBV6-2 or TRBV6-3; TRBD1 is a possible D gene (5 bases). Trimming stripped 2 bases from V and 4 bases from J, with 11 bases between. Germline V gene lookup returns CDR1 MNHEY and CDR2 SVGEGT. CDR3 length: 14 residues. CDR3: CASSYRRGGTEAFF. CDR3 in DNA: TGTGCCAGCAGTTACCGCCGGGGGGGCACTGAAGCTTTCTTT.

This clonotype was seen a handful of times. This chain uses TRBV7-8 with TRBJ1-5; D is possibly TRBD1 (5 bases). The CDR3 is made up of 14 amino acids. Per the germline V gene, CDR1 is SGHVS and CDR2 is FQNEAQ. Trimming left V 2 bases short and J 3 bases short, with 8 bases between. The CDR3 DNA reads TGTGCCAGCAGCTTATTGACAGACAATCAGCCCCAGCATTTT. Amino acids: CASSLLTDNQPQHF.

This clonotype was observed at least ten times. The J gene is TRBJ2-5, the V gene TRBV4-1; 10 bases are a match to TRBD2. This CDR3 is 16 amino acids long. Germline CDR1 is MGHRA and CDR2 is YSYEKL. Trimming removed 0 bases from V and 5 bases from J; junction bases left unmatched: 6. As DNA, the CDR3 is TGCGCCAGCAGCCAAGAACTAGCGGGACGGGGGGAGACCCAGTACTTC. Amino acids: CASSQELAGRGETQYF.

V usage is TRBV20-1 and J usage is TRBJ2-3, with 10 bases fitting TRBD2. Germline CDR1 is DFQATT and CDR2 is SNEGSKA (reference sequence). CDR3 length equals 17 residues. V lost 5 bases and J lost 1; bases outside the gene matches: 12. The CDR3 sequence: CSAAGTSDQGGTDTQYF. In DNA, the CDR3 is TGCAGTGCTGCCGGGACTAGCGATCAGGGGGGCACAGATACGCAGTATTTT.

This chain uses TRBV6-1 with TRBJ2-7; a possible D gene is TRBD2 (7 bases). V lost 5 bases and J lost 2, with 10 bases in between. Per the germline V gene, CDR1 is MNHNS and CDR2 is SASEGT. The CDR3 runs to 13 residues. This CDR3 reads CASSNGGPYEQYF. The CDR3 DNA sequence: TGTGCCAGCAGTAACGGGGGGCCCTACGAGCAGTACTTC.

In its sample, this clonotype was seen a few times. The V call is TRBV7-8, the J call TRBJ2-1, with D perhaps being TRBD1 or TRBD2 (5 bases each). The CDR3 length is 16 residues. The ends were cut back, 6 bases at V and 9 bases at J, with 24 bases in the middle. Germline V gene data show CDR1 as SGHVS and CDR2 as FQNEAQ. This CDR3 reads CASRTGARLLRGEQFF. DNA for the CDR3: TGTGCCAGCAGGACCGGGGCCAGGCTTCTCCGAGGTGAGCAGTTCTTC. The variable domain in full, completed from reference TRBV7-8 and TRBJ2-1, reads GAGVSQSPRYKVAKRGQDVALRCDPISGHVSLFWYQQALGQGPEFLTYFQNEAQLDKSGLPSDRFFAERPEGSVSTLKIQRTQQEDSAVYLCASRTGARLLRGEQFFGPGTRLTVL.

The genes are TRBV5-1 and TRBJ1-1; 10 nucleotides agree with TRBD1. This CDR3 comprises 17 residues. V lost 2 bases to trimming and J lost 6 bases; unmatched junction nucleotides: 13. From germline, CDR1 is SGHRS and CDR2 YFSETQ. The CDR3, as DNA: TGCGCCAGCAGCTTTTCTAACCGGGACAGGGGAGGTGCTGAAGCTTTCTTT. Its translation is CASSFSNRDRGGAEAFF.

This chain connects TRBV7-3 to TRBJ2-1, with D unclear. V was pared by 4 bases and J by 4 bases, with 14 bases between. Germline V gives CDR1 SGHTA, CDR2 FQGTGA. The CDR3 has 15 amino acids. The CDR3 DNA reads TGTGCCAGCAGCTCCCCGGTGAGGCGATACAATGAGCAGTTCTTC. Residues: CASSSPVRRYNEQFF.

In this sample, this clonotype turned up a few times. The chain links TRBV7-2 to TRBJ1-4, with D possibly matching TRBD1 (6 bases). The CDR3 contains 14 residues. V was trimmed by 5 bases and J by 7 bases, leaving 14 bases between them. Germline CDR1 SGHTA, CDR2 FQGNSA. CDR3 residues: CASSPGQKTEKLFF. CDR3 sequence (DNA): TGTGCCAGCAGCCCAGGACAGAAAACTGAAAAACTGTTTTTT.